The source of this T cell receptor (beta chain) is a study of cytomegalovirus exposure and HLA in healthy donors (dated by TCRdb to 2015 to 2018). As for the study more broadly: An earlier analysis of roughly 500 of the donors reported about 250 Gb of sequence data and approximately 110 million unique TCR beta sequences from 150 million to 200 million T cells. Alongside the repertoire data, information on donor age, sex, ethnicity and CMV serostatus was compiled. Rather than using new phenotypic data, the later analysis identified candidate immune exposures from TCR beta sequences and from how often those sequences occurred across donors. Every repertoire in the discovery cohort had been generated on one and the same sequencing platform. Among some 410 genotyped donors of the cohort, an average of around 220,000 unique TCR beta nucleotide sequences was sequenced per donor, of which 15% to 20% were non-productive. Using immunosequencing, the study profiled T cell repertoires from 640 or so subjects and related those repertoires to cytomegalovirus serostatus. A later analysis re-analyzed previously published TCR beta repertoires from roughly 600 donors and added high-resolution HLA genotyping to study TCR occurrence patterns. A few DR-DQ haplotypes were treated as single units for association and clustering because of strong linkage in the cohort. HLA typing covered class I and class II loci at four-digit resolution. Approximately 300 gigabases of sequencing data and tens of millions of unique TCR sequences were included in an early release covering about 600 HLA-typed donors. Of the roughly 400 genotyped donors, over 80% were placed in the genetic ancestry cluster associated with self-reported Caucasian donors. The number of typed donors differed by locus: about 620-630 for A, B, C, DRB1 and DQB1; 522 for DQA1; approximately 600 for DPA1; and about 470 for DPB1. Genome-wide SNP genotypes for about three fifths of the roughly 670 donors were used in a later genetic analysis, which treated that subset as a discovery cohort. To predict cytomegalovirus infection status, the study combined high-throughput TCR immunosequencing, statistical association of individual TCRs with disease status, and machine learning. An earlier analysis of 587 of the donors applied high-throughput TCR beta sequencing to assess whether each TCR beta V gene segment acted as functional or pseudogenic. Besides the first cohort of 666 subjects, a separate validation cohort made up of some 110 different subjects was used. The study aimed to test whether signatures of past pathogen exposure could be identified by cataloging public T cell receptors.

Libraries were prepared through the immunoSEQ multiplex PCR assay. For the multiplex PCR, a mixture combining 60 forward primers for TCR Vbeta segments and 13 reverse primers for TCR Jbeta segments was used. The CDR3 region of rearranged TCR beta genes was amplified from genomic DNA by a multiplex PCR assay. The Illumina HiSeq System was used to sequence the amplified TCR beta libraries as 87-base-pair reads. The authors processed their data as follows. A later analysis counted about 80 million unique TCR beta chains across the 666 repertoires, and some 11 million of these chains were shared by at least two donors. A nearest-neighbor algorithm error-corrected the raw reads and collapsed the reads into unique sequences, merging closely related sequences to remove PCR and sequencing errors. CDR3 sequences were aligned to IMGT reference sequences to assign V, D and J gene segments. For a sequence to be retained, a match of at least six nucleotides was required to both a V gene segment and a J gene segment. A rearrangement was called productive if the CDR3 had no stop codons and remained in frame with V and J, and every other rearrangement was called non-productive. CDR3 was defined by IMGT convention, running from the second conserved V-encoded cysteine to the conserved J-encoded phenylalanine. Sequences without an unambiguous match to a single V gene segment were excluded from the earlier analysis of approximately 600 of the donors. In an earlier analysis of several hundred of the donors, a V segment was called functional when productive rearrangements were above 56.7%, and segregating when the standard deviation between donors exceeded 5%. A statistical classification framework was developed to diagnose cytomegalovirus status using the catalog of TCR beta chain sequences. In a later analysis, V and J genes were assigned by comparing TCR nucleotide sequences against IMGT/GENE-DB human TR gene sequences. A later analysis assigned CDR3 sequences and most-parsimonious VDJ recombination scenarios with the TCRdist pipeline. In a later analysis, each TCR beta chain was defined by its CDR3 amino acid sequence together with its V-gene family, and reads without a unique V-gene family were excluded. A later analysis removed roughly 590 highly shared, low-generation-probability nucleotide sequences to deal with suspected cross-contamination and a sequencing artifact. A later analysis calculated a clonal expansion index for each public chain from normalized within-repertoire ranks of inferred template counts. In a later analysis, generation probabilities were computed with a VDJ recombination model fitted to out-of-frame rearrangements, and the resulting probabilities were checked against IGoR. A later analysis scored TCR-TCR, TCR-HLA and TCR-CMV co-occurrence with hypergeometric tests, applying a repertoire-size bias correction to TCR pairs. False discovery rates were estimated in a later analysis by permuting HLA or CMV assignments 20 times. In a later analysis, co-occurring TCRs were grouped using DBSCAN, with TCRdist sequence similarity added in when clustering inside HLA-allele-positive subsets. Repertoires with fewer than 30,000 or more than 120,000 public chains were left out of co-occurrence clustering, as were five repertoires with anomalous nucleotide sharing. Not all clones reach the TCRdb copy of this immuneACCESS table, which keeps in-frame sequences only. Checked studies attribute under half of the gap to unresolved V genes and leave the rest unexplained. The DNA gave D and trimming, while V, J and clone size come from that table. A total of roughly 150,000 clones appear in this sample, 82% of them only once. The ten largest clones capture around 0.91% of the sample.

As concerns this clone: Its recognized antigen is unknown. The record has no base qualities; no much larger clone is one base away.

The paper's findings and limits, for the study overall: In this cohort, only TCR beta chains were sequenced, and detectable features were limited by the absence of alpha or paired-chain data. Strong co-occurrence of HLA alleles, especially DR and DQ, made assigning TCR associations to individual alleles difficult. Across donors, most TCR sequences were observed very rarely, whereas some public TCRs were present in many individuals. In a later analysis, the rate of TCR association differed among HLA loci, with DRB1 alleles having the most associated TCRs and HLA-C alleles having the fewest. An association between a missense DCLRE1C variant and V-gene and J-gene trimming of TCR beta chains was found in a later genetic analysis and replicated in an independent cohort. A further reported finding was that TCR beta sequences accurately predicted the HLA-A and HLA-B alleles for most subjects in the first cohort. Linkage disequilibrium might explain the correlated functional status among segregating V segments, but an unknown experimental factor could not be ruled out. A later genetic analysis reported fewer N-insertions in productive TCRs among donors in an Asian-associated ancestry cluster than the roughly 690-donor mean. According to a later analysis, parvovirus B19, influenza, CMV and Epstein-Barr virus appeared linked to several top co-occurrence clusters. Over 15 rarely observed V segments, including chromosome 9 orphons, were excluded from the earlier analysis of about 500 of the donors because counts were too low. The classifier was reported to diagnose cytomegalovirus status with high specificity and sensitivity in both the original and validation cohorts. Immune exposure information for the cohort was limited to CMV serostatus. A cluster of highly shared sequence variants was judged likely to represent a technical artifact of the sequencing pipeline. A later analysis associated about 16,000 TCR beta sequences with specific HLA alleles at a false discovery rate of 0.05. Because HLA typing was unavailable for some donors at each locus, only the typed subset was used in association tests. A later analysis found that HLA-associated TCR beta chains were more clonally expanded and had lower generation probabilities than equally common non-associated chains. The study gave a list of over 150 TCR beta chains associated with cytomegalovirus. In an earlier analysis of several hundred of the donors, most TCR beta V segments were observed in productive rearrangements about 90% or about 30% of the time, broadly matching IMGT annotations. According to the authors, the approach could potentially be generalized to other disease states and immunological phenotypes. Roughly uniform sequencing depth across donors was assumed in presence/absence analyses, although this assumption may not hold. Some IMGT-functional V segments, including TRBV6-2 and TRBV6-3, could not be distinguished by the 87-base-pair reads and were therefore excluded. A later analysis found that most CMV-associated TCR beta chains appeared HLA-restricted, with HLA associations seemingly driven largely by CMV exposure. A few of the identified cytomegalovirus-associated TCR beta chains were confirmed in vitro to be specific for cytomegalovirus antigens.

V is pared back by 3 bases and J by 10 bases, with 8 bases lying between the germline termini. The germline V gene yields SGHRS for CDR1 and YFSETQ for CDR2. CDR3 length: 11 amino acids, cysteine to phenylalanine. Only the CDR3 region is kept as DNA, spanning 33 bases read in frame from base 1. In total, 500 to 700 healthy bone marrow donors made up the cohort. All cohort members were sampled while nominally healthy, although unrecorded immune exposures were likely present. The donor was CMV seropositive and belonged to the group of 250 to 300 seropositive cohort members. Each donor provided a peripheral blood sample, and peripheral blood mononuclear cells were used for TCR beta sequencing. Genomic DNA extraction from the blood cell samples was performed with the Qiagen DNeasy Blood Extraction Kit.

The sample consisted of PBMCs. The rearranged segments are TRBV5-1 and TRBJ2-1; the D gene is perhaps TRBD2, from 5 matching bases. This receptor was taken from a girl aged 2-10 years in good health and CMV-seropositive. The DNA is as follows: TGCGCCAGCAGCTCCGGCGGGGAGCAGTTCTTC. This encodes CASSSGGEQFF.